Shown below are 22 T cell receptor beta chains from a single sample sequenced in a study of shared clonotypes between healthy human individuals. The method was immunoSEQ multiplex PCR; TCRdb's version includes in-frame clones alone and lacks a portion of them. The table has approximately 2,000,000 clones, 80% to 95% seen once. The sample taken for sequencing was naive CD4+ T cells from PBMCs. Subset described: CD45RA+ positively selected. The receptors originated from a man between 18 and 35 years old in good health. Some clones in this sample may be carry-over from other donors' samples.

V and J are TRBV5-4 and TRBJ1-1; 9 bases are shared with TRBD1. Germline loops: CDR1 SGHNT, CDR2 YYREEE (reference sequence). The CDR3 runs 16 residues. V gave up 5 bases and J gave up 0 bases; unmatched junction bases: 8. The CDR3 reads CASSLQGALVNTEAFF. In DNA form, the CDR3 reads TGTGCCAGCAGTTTACAGGGGGCGCTTGTGAACACTGAAGCTTTCTTT. Full variable domain (missing parts from reference TRBV5-4 and TRBJ1-1): ETGVTQSPTHLIKTRGQQVTLRCSSQSGHNTVSWYQQALGQGPQFIFQYYREEENGRGNFPPRFSGLQFPNYSSELNVNALELDDSALYLCASSLQGALVNTEAFFGQGTRLTVV.

In nucleotides, the CDR3 is TGTGCCAGTAGTATGGGCAGAGCGAACACTGAAGCTTTCTTT. Amino acids: CASSMGRANTEAFF. The rearrangement uses TRBV19 and TRBJ1-1; no clear D gene. V was clipped by 3 bases and J by 1 base, with 9 bases between them. From germline, CDR1 is LNHDA and CDR2 SQIVND (reference sequence). CDR3 length: 14 amino acids. Based on the CDR3 plus reference TRBV19 and TRBJ1-1, the full variable domain is DGGITQSPKYLFRKEGQNVTLSCEQNLNHDAMYWYRQDPGQGLRLIYYSQIVNDFQKGDIAEGYSVSREKKESFPLTVTSAQKNPTAFYLCASSMGRANTEAFFGQGTRLTVV.

A word on this clone: Other DNA sequences from this sample encode an identical CDR3 as well. The chain has TRBV5-1 and TRBJ2-7, with D possibly called TRBD1 or TRBD2 (5 bases each). The V and J ends lost 0 bases and 2 bases respectively, with 12 bases between them. This CDR3 contains 15 residues. CDR1 is SGHRS, CDR2 YFSETQ, per germline. CDR3: CASSLAGQGAYEQYF. The CDR3 bases are TGCGCCAGCAGCTTGGCGGGGCAGGGAGCCTACGAGCAGTACTTC. Looking up the rest from reference TRBV5-1 and TRBJ2-7 gives the full variable domain: KAGVTQTPRYLIKTRGQQVTLSCSPISGHRSVSWYQQTPGQGLQFLFEYFSETQRNKGNFPGRFSGRQFSNSRSEMNVSTLELGDSALYLCASSLAGQGAYEQYFGPGTRLTVT.

This clone was detected only a few times. The chain has TRBV11-2 and TRBJ2-7; TRBD2 is a possible D gene (7 bases). The CDR3 extends over 14 amino acids. The V gene lost 7 bases and the J gene lost 1 base, with 14 bases spanning the gap. Germline loops: CDR1 SGHAT, CDR2 FQNNGV. The CDR3 DNA is TGTGCCAGCAACAAGGGGGGGGAGTCCTACGAGCAGTACTTC. Its translation: CASNKGGESYEQYF.

The V gene is TRBV18, the J gene TRBJ1-5; 7 bases align to TRBD1. Germline assignment: CDR1 KGHSH and CDR2 LQKENI. V shed 6 bases and J 7 bases; nucleotides not matched to a gene: 9. The CDR3 has 14 amino acids. The CDR3 region has the DNA TGTGCCAGCTCGGATACAGGGGAGGTGCAGCCCCAGCATTTT. Protein: CASSDTGEVQPQHF.

This clone was picked up one time. This chain uses TRBV18 with TRBJ2-3; the D is unclear. CDR1 KGHSH and CDR2 LQKENI come from the germline V gene. V lost 4 bases to trimming and J lost 8 bases, with 19 bases between them. CDR3 size: 15 residues. DNA for the CDR3: TGTGCCAGCTCACAAACCCGGTCCCAACTCGGTACGCAGTATTTT. This sequence encodes CASSQTRSQLGTQYF.

V usage is TRBV5-1 and J usage is TRBJ2-2; D possibly corresponds to TRBD2 (6 bases). V was pared by 1 base and J by 5 bases, with 12 bases between. The germline V gene has CDR1 SGHRS and CDR2 YFSETQ. This CDR3 region has 15 residues. CDR3 bases: TGCGCCAGCAGCTTGTTGGAGGGGTCGACCGGGGAGCTGTTTTTT. Encoded protein: CASSLLEGSTGELFF. Complete variable domain (other parts from reference TRBV5-1 and TRBJ2-2): KAGVTQTPRYLIKTRGQQVTLSCSPISGHRSVSWYQQTPGQGLQFLFEYFSETQRNKGNFPGRFSGRQFSNSRSEMNVSTLELGDSALYLCASSLLEGSTGELFFGEGSRLTVL.

The V gene is TRBV18, the J gene TRBJ2-7; D ambiguous. The CDR3 is 14 residues long. The V and J ends lost 6 bases and 6 bases respectively, with 18 bases between them. Per the germline V gene, CDR1 is KGHSH and CDR2 is LQKENI. The CDR3 here is CASSPDPRTFEQYF. For the CDR3, the DNA is TGTGCCAGCTCCCCAGATCCCAGGACGTTCGAGCAGTACTTC.

V is TRBV2 and J is TRBJ1-3; TRBD1 is a possible D gene (6 bases). Trimming stripped 7 bases from V and 0 bases from J, with 13 bases between. The CDR3 covers 15 residues. The V gene's germline CDR1 is SNHLY and CDR2 FYNNEI. CDR3 region: CASKGRGASGNTIYF. CDR3 coding DNA: TGTGCCAGCAAAGGGAGGGGGGCCTCTGGAAACACCATATATTTT.

The genes are TRBV4-2 and TRBJ2-2; D could derive from TRBD1 or TRBD2 (5 bases each). CDR1 and CDR2 (germline): LGHNA, YNFKEQ. CDR3 length equals 15 residues. Trimming removed 2 bases from V and 5 bases from J, with 12 bases in between. The CDR3 spells CASSQTPEGTGELFF. CDR3 sequence (DNA): TGTGCCAGCAGCCAAACCCCAGAGGGGACCGGGGAGCTGTTTTTT.

The rearrangement links TRBV5-1 to TRBJ2-3; no definite D call. Germline values: CDR1 SGHRS, CDR2 YFSETQ. This CDR3 is built from 13 residues. The V end lost 2 bases, the J end lost 10 bases, and 14 bases lay between the germline ends. CDR3 sequence reads: CASSLGRNPAQYF. The CDR3, as DNA: TGCGCCAGCAGCTTAGGACGGAACCCAGCGCAGTATTTT.

This chain uses TRBV14 with TRBJ2-7; no clear D. V was shortened by 0 bases and J by 2 bases, with 14 bases between the two germline ends. Per germline, CDR1 SGHDN and CDR2 FVKESK. The CDR3 runs to 16 residues. CDR3 protein: CASSQDYGAFAYEQYF. The CDR3 DNA sequence: TGTGCCAGCAGCCAAGATTACGGTGCCTTCGCCTACGAGCAGTACTTC. Complete variable domain (other parts from reference TRBV14 and TRBJ2-7): EAGVTQFPSHSVIEKGQTVTLRCDPISGHDNLYWYRRVMGKEIKFLLHFVKESKQDESGMPNNRFLAERTGGTYSTLKVQPAELEDSGVYFCASSQDYGAFAYEQYFGPGTRLTVT.

This clone was picked up a small number of times. The J gene is TRBJ1-1, the V gene TRBV4-1; D remains unclear. V shed 4 bases and J shed 8 bases, with 14 bases lying between them. Germline V gene data show CDR1 as MGHRA and CDR2 as YSYEKL. This CDR3 is built from 13 residues. CDR3 bases: TGCGCCAGCAGCCCAGGACGGGGAGGAGAAGCTTTCTTT. Protein product: CASSPGRGGEAFF.

The V and J genes are TRBV4-1 and TRBJ2-3, with 13 positions matching TRBD2. CDR3 length: 17 residues. Trimming removed 3 bases from V and 3 bases from J; junction bases left unmatched: 6. Germline assignment: CDR1 MGHRA and CDR2 YSYEKL. The CDR3 nucleotides are TGCGCCAGCAGCCACCATAGGACTAGCGGGAGAACAGATACGCAGTATTTT. Translation gives CASSHHRTSGRTDTQYF.

The rearrangement joins TRBV10-3 to TRBJ2-4; tentative D call: TRBD1 (6 bases). Per the germline V gene, CDR1 is ENHRY and CDR2 is SYGVKD. The CDR3 runs to 14 residues. Trimming removed 2 bases from V and 8 bases from J, with 13 bases in between. CDR3 amino acids: CAISETPGHDIQYF. The CDR3 bases are TGTGCCATCAGTGAGACCCCGGGACACGACATTCAGTACTTC.

Comment on this clone: The same CDR3 can be traced to other DNA sequences in this sample. V gene TRBV29-1 combines with J gene TRBJ2-3; 9 positions agree with TRBD1. The CDR3 loop spans 13 amino acids. Germline V gene lookup returns CDR1 SQVTM and CDR2 ANQGSEA. Trimming took 6 bases from V and 6 from J; bases not matched to a gene: 7. The DNA for the CDR3 is TGCAGCGTCGGGACAGGGCGTGGGGATACGCAGTATTTT. Its translation is CSVGTGRGDTQYF.

This clone was seen a single time. The V and J genes are TRBV30 and TRBJ2-7; TRBD2 aligns across 12 bases. Germline CDR1 GTSNPN, CDR2 SVGIG (reference sequence). The junction had 5 bases not matched to a gene; V was cut back by 2 bases and J by 6 bases. This CDR3 is 14 amino acids long. CDR3 amino acids: CAWSRLAGESEQYF. The CDR3 DNA is TGTGCCTGGAGTCGACTAGCGGGAGAATCCGAGCAGTACTTC.

V gene TRBV5-1 combines with J gene TRBJ1-1; D unresolved. Germline V CDR1 and CDR2: SGHRS, YFSETQ. V lost 4 bases and J 6 bases, leaving 16 bases between the germline ends. This CDR3 spans 14 amino acids. In DNA form, the CDR3 reads TGCGCCAGCAGCGATCAACCGGGAGGCGCTGAAGCTTTCTTT. This translates into CASSDQPGGAEAFF.

With regard to this clone: The same CDR3 is also encoded by other DNA sequences in this sample. This chain uses TRBV11-3 with TRBJ2-1; D unresolved. The CDR3 totals 14 residues. V was shortened by 5 bases and J by 0 bases, with 8 bases between the two germline ends. Germline V gives CDR1 SGHNT, CDR2 YENEEA. The CDR3 DNA is TGTGCCAGCAGCCCACGGAGCTCCTACAATGAGCAGTTCTTC. This translates into CASSPRSSYNEQFF.

The chain employs TRBV28 and TRBJ1-2; 7 positions match TRBD1. Germline CDR1 is MDHEN and CDR2 is SYDVKM. Trimming at V came to 7 bases and at J to 7 bases, leaving 9 bases not matched to a gene. The CDR3 length is 13 residues. CDR3: CASTFPTGSGYTF. The CDR3 bases are TGTGCCAGCACCTTCCCGACAGGGAGTGGCTACACCTTC.

This clone turned up a few times. V and J are TRBV14 and TRBJ1-2; no firm D call. Trimming removed 5 bases at V and 4 bases at J, with 8 bases between. The germline gives CDR1 SGHDN, CDR2 FVKESK. The CDR3 has 12 amino acids. CDR3 nucleotides: TGTGCCAGCAGCTGGGCCTCCTATGGCTACACCTTC. Its translation is CASSWASYGYTF.

The chain recombines TRBV29-1 with TRBJ2-2; the D gene is possibly TRBD2 (6 bases). CDR1 is SQVTM, CDR2 ANQGSEA, per germline. There are 13 residues in the CDR3. V lost 5 bases and J lost 1, with 8 bases in between. CDR3 region: CSVFGGNTGELFF. The CDR3 DNA sequence: TGCAGCGTTTTCGGGGGGAACACCGGGGAGCTGTTTTTT.